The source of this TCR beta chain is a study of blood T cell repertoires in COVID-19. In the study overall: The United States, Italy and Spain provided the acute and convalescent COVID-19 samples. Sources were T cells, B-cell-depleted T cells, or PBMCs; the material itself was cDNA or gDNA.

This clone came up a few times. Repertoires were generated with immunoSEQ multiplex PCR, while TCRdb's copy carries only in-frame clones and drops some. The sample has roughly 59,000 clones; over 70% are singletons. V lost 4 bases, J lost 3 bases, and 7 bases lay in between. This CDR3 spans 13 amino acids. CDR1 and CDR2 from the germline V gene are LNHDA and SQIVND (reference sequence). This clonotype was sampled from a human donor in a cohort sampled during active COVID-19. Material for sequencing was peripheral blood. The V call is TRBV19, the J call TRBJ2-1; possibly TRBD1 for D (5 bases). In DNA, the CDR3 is TGTGCCAGTAGTAGGGGCAACTACAATGAGCAGTTCTTC. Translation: CASSRGNYNEQFF.